Presented here are 16 T cell receptor beta chains from one specimen sequenced in a study of cytomegalovirus exposure and HLA in healthy donors. With 60 Vbeta and 13 Jbeta primers, the PCR was carried out. The method was immunoSEQ multiplex PCR; TCRdb's version includes in-frame clones alone and lacks a portion of them. The top ten hold around 2% of the sample, which has 200,000 or so clones, nearly 80% seen once. What was sequenced was PBMCs. The receptors shown here come from a man aged 18 to 30 in good health and CMV-seronegative.

This clone occurred a few times. V and J are TRBV28 and TRBJ1-2; unclear D gene. CDR3 length: 15 amino acids. Trimming pared 7 bases from V and 4 bases from J, leaving 19 bases between. Per the germline V gene, CDR1 is MDHEN and CDR2 is SYDVKM. This CDR3 reads CASTPSGADAYGYTF. CDR3 nucleotides: TGTGCCAGCACCCCCTCGGGTGCAGACGCCTATGGCTACACCTTC.

The rearrangement uses TRBV7-8 and TRBJ2-5; 10 nucleotides align to TRBD2. Trimming took 3 bases from V and 1 from J; bases not matched to a gene: 5. Germline values: CDR1 SGHVS, CDR2 FQNEAQ. The CDR3 is made up of 16 amino acids. The CDR3 loop reads CASSLTLAGSQETQYF. Written as DNA, the CDR3 is TGTGCCAGCAGCTTGACACTAGCGGGGTCCCAAGAGACCCAGTACTTC. Supplemented by reference TRBV7-8 and TRBJ2-5, the full variable domain reads GAGVSQSPRYKVAKRGQDVALRCDPISGHVSLFWYQQALGQGPEFLTYFQNEAQLDKSGLPSDRFFAERPEGSVSTLKIQRTQQEDSAVYLCASSLTLAGSQETQYFGPGTRLLVL.

The chain combines TRBV7-9 with TRBJ2-3; the D gene is possibly TRBD1 (5 bases). Trimming removed 3 bases from V and 1 base from J, with 8 bases in between. The germline V gene has CDR1 SEHNR and CDR2 FQNEAQ (reference sequence). This CDR3 spans 14 amino acids. For the CDR3, the DNA is TGTGCCAGCAGCTTCGACAGTCGCACAGATACGCAGTATTTT. This gives the protein CASSFDSRTDTQYF.

The DNA for the CDR3 is TGTGCCAGCAGCTTTCTCAACAGGGTAGACACTGAAGCTTTCTTT. Its translation: CASSFLNRVDTEAFF. The chain carries TRBV11-2 and TRBJ1-1; perhaps TRBD1 as D (6 bases). This CDR3 spans 15 amino acids. CDR1 is SGHAT, CDR2 FQNNGV, per germline. V dropped 3 bases and J dropped 3 bases, with 14 bases sitting between them.

V gene TRBV11-3 combines with J gene TRBJ2-1; TRBD2 is a possible D gene (7 bases). The CDR3 loop spans 18 amino acids. Per the germline V gene, CDR1 is SGHNT and CDR2 is YENEEA. Trimming left V 0 bases short and J 5 bases short, with 20 bases between. CDR3 coding DNA: TGTGCCAGCAGCTTAGATCTTGGGGGGCGGGGGTATGACAATGAGCAGTTCTTC. Protein: CASSLDLGGRGYDNEQFF. The whole variable domain, filled in from reference TRBV11-3 and TRBJ2-1, reads EAGVVQSPRYKIIEKKQPVAFWCNPISGHNTLYWYLQNLGQGPELLIRYENEEAVDDSQLPKDRFSAERLKGVDSTLKIQPAELGDSAVYLCASSLDLGGRGYDNEQFFGPGTRLTVL.

This clone showed up just once. J is TRBJ1-5 and V is TRBV5-6; 7 positions agree with TRBD1. Germline V gene sequence: CDR1 SGHDT, CDR2 YYEEEE. J gave up 7 bases and V 4 bases, and 11 bases lay outside the gene matches. The CDR3 contains 15 residues. CDR3 loop: CASSRGQVGRQPQHF. Here the CDR3 DNA reads TGTGCCAGCAGCCGCGGACAGGTCGGGCGACAGCCCCAGCATTTT.

The chain has TRBV9 and TRBJ2-3, with D perhaps matching TRBD2 (6 bases). The CDR3 is made up of 17 amino acids. CDR1 is SGDLS, CDR2 YYNGEE, per germline. With 2 bases removed from V and 0 bases from J, the gap between germline ends came to 16 bases. This chain's CDR3 is CASSVDGTSYSTDTQYF. Here the CDR3 DNA reads TGTGCCAGCAGCGTGGACGGGACTTCATACAGCACAGATACGCAGTATTTT.

The J gene is TRBJ1-2, the V gene TRBV5-1, with TRBD1 identical over 7 bases. Germline trimming cut 3 bases from V and 3 bases from J; bases unmatched to any gene: 5. Germline V CDR1 and CDR2: SGHRS, YFSETQ. The CDR3 consists of 14 residues. The DNA of the CDR3 is TGCGCCAGCAGCTGGGGTGACAGGGACTATGGCTACACCTTC. It specifies CASSWGDRDYGYTF.

J is TRBJ2-2 and V is TRBV5-1, with 11 positions matching TRBD2. V dropped 5 bases and J dropped 6; count of bases not matched to a gene: 6. Germline V gene sequence: CDR1 SGHRS, CDR2 YFSETQ. The CDR3 covers 15 residues. The CDR3 loop reads CASRAQLAGAGELFF. CDR3 sequence (DNA): TGCGCCAGCAGGGCACAACTAGCGGGAGCCGGGGAGCTGTTTTTT.

The chain couples TRBV25-1 to TRBJ1-2; possibly TRBD1 for D (6 bases). The V gene lost 4 bases and the J gene lost 8 bases, with 11 bases spanning the gap. The germline V gene encodes CDR1 MGHDK and CDR2 SYGVNS. CDR3 length: 12 residues. The CDR3 nucleotides are TGTGCCAGCAGTGTGGGGGCGCACGGCTACACCTTC. Translated, it gives CASSVGAHGYTF.

The V and J genes are TRBV6-1 and TRBJ1-1; no definite D call. Trimming removed 0 bases from V and 4 bases from J, with 12 bases in between. Germline loops: CDR1 MNHNS, CDR2 SASEGT. The CDR3 loop spans 15 amino acids. As DNA, the CDR3 is TGTGCCAGCAGTGAAGCGCTCAGAAGTGCCACTGAAGCTTTCTTT. It specifies CASSEALRSATEAFF.

V gene TRBV30 combines with J gene TRBJ1-2; 7 bases map to TRBD1. The V segment lost 4 bases and the J segment 8 bases; nucleotides outside the gene matches: 4. CDR3 length: 11 amino acids. Germline V lookup: CDR1 GTSNPN, CDR2 SVGIG (reference sequence). The CDR3 DNA follows: TGTGCCTGGATCCAGGGGGGCGGCTACACCTTC. Translating it yields CAWIQGGGYTF.

The chain couples TRBV7-2 to TRBJ2-1; TRBD2 matches 10 bases. V dropped 4 bases and J dropped 4; count of bases not matched to a gene: 7. Germline V CDR1 and CDR2: SGHTA, FQGNSA. The CDR3 runs to 16 residues. The CDR3 sequence: CASSSMAAGGYNEQFF. In nucleotides, the CDR3 is TGTGCCAGCAGCTCGATGGCAGCGGGAGGGTACAATGAGCAGTTCTTC.

The chain uses TRBV7-2 and TRBJ1-4, with a possible D match to TRBD1 (5 bases). The V and J ends lost 5 bases and 5 bases respectively, with 12 bases between them. The CDR3 sequence is 14 residues long. CDR1 SGHTA and CDR2 FQGNSA come from the germline V gene. The CDR3 loop is CASSRRWGNEKLFF. CDR3 sequence (DNA): TGTGCCAGCAGCCGTCGGTGGGGCAATGAAAAACTGTTTTTT.

V is TRBV11-2 and J is TRBJ1-2; D is perhaps TRBD1 (5 bases). CDR1 and CDR2 from the germline V gene are SGHAT and FQNNGV. V dropped 4 bases and J dropped 10 bases, with 13 bases sitting between them. The CDR3 is 12 residues long. As DNA, the CDR3 is TGTGCCAGCAGCTGGGGCGCGGTTGACTACACCTTC. Amino acid sequence: CASSWGAVDYTF.

V gene TRBV6-5 combines with J gene TRBJ1-4; 8 nucleotides line up with TRBD1. CDR3 length: 15 residues. The V segment lost 6 bases and the J segment 7 bases; nucleotides outside the gene matches: 10. CDR1 is MNHEY, CDR2 SVGAGI, per germline. CDR3 in amino acids: CASRRGQGSSEKLFF. CDR3 in DNA: TGTGCCAGCAGACGTGGACAGGGAAGCAGTGAAAAACTGTTTTTT.